This T cell receptor (beta chain) stems from a study of shared clonotypes between healthy human individuals. The naive CD8 population came from CD45RO-negative cells selected for CCR7, without terminally differentiated effector memory CD45RA+ cells. Produced via immunoSEQ multiplex PCR; TCRdb's table is partial and in-frame only. Of about 580,000 clones in the sample, 98% were seen once. Sequencing was performed on naive CD8+ T cells sorted from blood. The sequence was obtained from a man aged 25 to 40 in good health.

CDR3 protein: CSVWGVPTYNEQFF. CDR3 coding DNA: TGCAGCGTTTGGGGGGTACCGACTTACAATGAGCAGTTCTTC. The gene calls are TRBV29-1 and TRBJ2-1; a weak D match, TRBD2 (6 bases). The germline CDR1 and CDR2 sequences are SQVTM and ANQGSEA. V lost 5 bases and J lost 4, with 15 bases in between. CDR3 length: 14 amino acids.